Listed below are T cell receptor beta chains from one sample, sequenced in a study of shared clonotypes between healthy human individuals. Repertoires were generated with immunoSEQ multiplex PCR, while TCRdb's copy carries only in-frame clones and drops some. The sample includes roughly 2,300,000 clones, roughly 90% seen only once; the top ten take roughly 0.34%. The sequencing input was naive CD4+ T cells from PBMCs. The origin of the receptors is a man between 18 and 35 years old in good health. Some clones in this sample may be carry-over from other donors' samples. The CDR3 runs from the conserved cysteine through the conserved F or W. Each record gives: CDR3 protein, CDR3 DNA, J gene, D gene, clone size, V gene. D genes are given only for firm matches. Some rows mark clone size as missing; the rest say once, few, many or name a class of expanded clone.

CDR3aa: CASSLRTDSGNTIYF
CDR3nt: TGTGCCAGCAGCCTAAGGACAGACTCTGGAAACACCATATATTTT
j_gene: TRBJ1-3
d_gene: -
abundance: -
v_gene: TRBV7-8

CDR3aa: CAWSSGGDTDTQYF
CDR3nt: TGTGCCTGGAGTTCAGGCGGGGACACAGATACGCAGTATTTT
j_gene: TRBJ2-3
d_gene: -
abundance: -
v_gene: TRBV30

CDR3aa: CASSLHRTSTDTQYF
CDR3nt: TGTGCCAGCAGCTTACACAGGACCTCCACAGATACGCAGTATTTT
j_gene: TRBJ2-3
d_gene: -
abundance: once
v_gene: TRBV7-2

CDR3aa: CASSQDPSGSSYNEQFF
CDR3nt: TGCGCCAGCAGCCAAGATCCTAGCGGAAGCTCCTACAATGAGCAGTTCTTC
j_gene: TRBJ2-1
d_gene: TRBD2
abundance: -
v_gene: TRBV4-3

CDR3aa: CASSLGQPPGDDGKLFF
CDR3nt: TGCGCCAGCAGCTTAGGGCAACCCCCCGGGGACGACGGAAAACTGTTTTTT
j_gene: TRBJ1-4
d_gene: -
abundance: -
v_gene: TRBV5-1

CDR3aa: CASSPSYEENTGELFF
CDR3nt: TGCGCCAGCAGCCCCTCGTATGAGGAGAACACCGGGGAGCTGTTTTTT
j_gene: TRBJ2-2
d_gene: -
abundance: -
v_gene: TRBV5-1

CDR3aa: CASSEQTGTSYEQYF
CDR3nt: TGCGCCAGCAGCGAGCAGACCGGGACAAGCTACGAGCAGTACTTC
j_gene: TRBJ2-7
d_gene: -
abundance: -
v_gene: TRBV5-1

CDR3aa: CASSLGSGGTANYGYTF
CDR3nt: TGCGCCAGCAGCTTGGGGTCAGGGGGGACAGCTAACTATGGCTACACCTTC
j_gene: TRBJ1-2
d_gene: TRBD1
abundance: -
v_gene: TRBV5-1

CDR3aa: CATSRDLPFAQPQHF
CDR3nt: TGTGCCACCAGCAGAGATCTACCCTTCGCCCAGCCCCAGCATTTT
j_gene: TRBJ1-5
d_gene: -
abundance: -
v_gene: TRBV15

CDR3aa: CASSEARRDLSEQYF
CDR3nt: TGTGCCAGCAGTGAAGCGAGGCGGGACTTAAGCGAGCAGTACTTC
j_gene: TRBJ2-7
d_gene: -
abundance: -
v_gene: TRBV6-1

CDR3aa: CSAGQGALEQYF
CDR3nt: TGCAGCGCGGGACAGGGGGCCCTCGAGCAGTACTTC
j_gene: TRBJ2-7
d_gene: TRBD1
abundance: once
v_gene: TRBV29-1

CDR3aa: CSVEGRMNTEAFF
CDR3nt: TGCAGCGTCGAGGGGCGAATGAACACTGAAGCTTTCTTT
j_gene: TRBJ1-1
d_gene: -
abundance: -
v_gene: TRBV29-1

CDR3aa: CASSIEGGPYTEAFF
CDR3nt: TGTGCCAGTTCCATCGAGGGGGGGCCGTACACTGAAGCTTTCTTT
j_gene: TRBJ1-1
d_gene: -
abundance: few
v_gene: TRBV19

CDR3aa: CASSQTGGQFF
CDR3nt: TGTGCCAGCAGCCAGACGGGAGGGCAGTTCTTC
j_gene: TRBJ2-1
d_gene: TRBD2
abundance: -
v_gene: TRBV11-2

CDR3aa: CASSLGSAGEETQYF
CDR3nt: TGTGCCAGCAGTCTAGGGTCAGCGGGAGAAGAGACCCAGTACTTC
j_gene: TRBJ2-5
d_gene: TRBD2
abundance: -
v_gene: TRBV28

CDR3aa: CASSLGPRGATDTQYF
CDR3nt: TGTGCCAGCAGCTTAGGGCCCCGGGGGGCAACAGATACGCAGTATTTT
j_gene: TRBJ2-3
d_gene: -
abundance: -
v_gene: TRBV11-2

CDR3aa: CASSKGTAGETQYF
CDR3nt: TGTGCCAGCAGTAAGGGAACGGCGGGGGAGACCCAGTACTTC
j_gene: TRBJ2-5
d_gene: -
abundance: -
v_gene: TRBV28

CDR3aa: CASSELAGPYEQYF
CDR3nt: TGTGCCAGCAGCGAACTAGCGGGACCCTACGAGCAGTACTTC
j_gene: TRBJ2-7
d_gene: TRBD2
abundance: -
v_gene: TRBV6-1

CDR3aa: CASSEAYNEQFF
CDR3nt: TGTGCCAGCAGTGAGGCGTACAATGAGCAGTTCTTC
j_gene: TRBJ2-1
d_gene: -
abundance: -
v_gene: TRBV6-1

CDR3aa: CASLRILYNEQFF
CDR3nt: TGTGCCAGCTTGCGCATTCTCTACAATGAGCAGTTCTTC
j_gene: TRBJ2-1
d_gene: -
abundance: -
v_gene: TRBV2

CDR3aa: CASRAINYGYTF
CDR3nt: TGTGCCAGCAGAGCGATTAACTATGGCTACACCTTC
j_gene: TRBJ1-2
d_gene: -
abundance: -
v_gene: TRBV6-1

CDR3aa: CAWRDKEGPPETGELFF
CDR3nt: TGTGCCTGGAGAGACAAGGAGGGTCCCCCCGAGACCGGGGAGCTGTTTTTT
j_gene: TRBJ2-2
d_gene: -
abundance: -
v_gene: TRBV30

CDR3aa: CASSLGGVRRDTQYF
CDR3nt: TGTGCCAGCAGCTTAGGTGGGGTCCGACGGGATACGCAGTATTTT
j_gene: TRBJ2-3
d_gene: -
abundance: once
v_gene: TRBV7-2

CDR3aa: CASSPTREYDEQYF
CDR3nt: TGTGCCAGCTCACCTACGCGGGAGTACGACGAGCAGTACTTC
j_gene: TRBJ2-7
d_gene: TRBD2
abundance: -
v_gene: TRBV18

CDR3aa: CASSTGDSRTYEQYF
CDR3nt: TGCGCCAGCAGCACCGGGGACTCGCGGACTTACGAGCAGTACTTC
j_gene: TRBJ2-7
d_gene: -
abundance: once
v_gene: TRBV5-1

CDR3aa: CASSLAGAYDTQYF
CDR3nt: TGTGCCAGCAGCTTAGCAGGGGCATATGATACGCAGTATTTT
j_gene: TRBJ2-3
d_gene: -
abundance: -
v_gene: TRBV7-9

CDR3aa: CASSQPGLAGGETQYF
CDR3nt: TGCGCCAGCAGCCAACCGGGACTAGCGGGAGGAGAGACCCAGTACTTC
j_gene: TRBJ2-5
d_gene: TRBD2
abundance: -
v_gene: TRBV4-1

CDR3aa: CASSWRQVPNYGYTF
CDR3nt: TGTGCCAGCAGCTGGAGACAGGTTCCTAACTATGGCTACACCTTC
j_gene: TRBJ1-2
d_gene: -
abundance: -
v_gene: TRBV28

CDR3aa: CASRTGTTDTQYF
CDR3nt: TGTGCCAGTAGGACAGGGACGACAGATACGCAGTATTTT
j_gene: TRBJ2-3
d_gene: TRBD1
abundance: few
v_gene: TRBV19

CDR3aa: CASSYSRDSHEKLFF
CDR3nt: TGTGCCAGCAGTTACTCCCGGGACAGTCATGAAAAACTGTTTTTT
j_gene: TRBJ1-4
d_gene: TRBD1
abundance: -
v_gene: TRBV6-5

CDR3aa: CASSEGDPGGYTF
CDR3nt: TGTGCCAGCAGCGAGGGGGACCCTGGTGGCTACACCTTC
j_gene: TRBJ1-2
d_gene: -
abundance: -
v_gene: TRBV9

CDR3aa: CAWSRGWGQEGQETQYF
CDR3nt: TGTGCCTGGAGCCGAGGATGGGGGCAGGAAGGTCAGGAGACCCAGTACTTC
j_gene: TRBJ2-5
d_gene: -
abundance: -
v_gene: TRBV30

CDR3aa: CASRTGTGVFEQYF
CDR3nt: TGTGCCAGCAGAACCGGGACAGGGGTCTTCGAGCAGTACTTC
j_gene: TRBJ2-7
d_gene: TRBD1
abundance: -
v_gene: TRBV6-1

CDR3aa: CASSFTTAQGTQYF
CDR3nt: TGTGCCAGCAGCTTTACAACCGCTCAGGGGACCCAGTACTTC
j_gene: TRBJ2-5
d_gene: -
abundance: once
v_gene: TRBV7-6

CDR3aa: CASSPRPDTQYF
CDR3nt: TGTGCCAGCAGTCCCCGCCCAGATACGCAGTATTTT
j_gene: TRBJ2-3
d_gene: -
abundance: -
v_gene: TRBV28

CDR3aa: CASAPSGGYEQYF
CDR3nt: TGTGCTAGTGCCCCGTCGGGGGGCTACGAGCAGTACTTC
j_gene: TRBJ2-7
d_gene: TRBD2
abundance: -
v_gene: TRBV12-5

CDR3aa: CATSRLADNNEQFF
CDR3nt: TGTGCCACCAGCAGACTAGCGGACAACAATGAGCAGTTCTTC
j_gene: TRBJ2-1
d_gene: TRBD2
abundance: -
v_gene: TRBV15

CDR3aa: CASSPGTGEKLFF
CDR3nt: TGTGCCAGCAGTCCCGGGACAGGTGAAAAACTGTTTTTT
j_gene: TRBJ1-4
d_gene: TRBD1
abundance: -
v_gene: TRBV6-5

CDR3aa: CASSLAPGIYEQYF
CDR3nt: TGTGCCAGCAGCTTGGCCCCGGGTATCTACGAGCAGTACTTC
j_gene: TRBJ2-7
d_gene: -
abundance: -
v_gene: TRBV5-5

CDR3aa: CASSQVLGTSGTLDTQYF
CDR3nt: TGCGCCAGCAGCCAAGTGTTGGGGACTAGCGGGACTCTAGATACGCAGTATTTT
j_gene: TRBJ2-3
d_gene: TRBD2
abundance: -
v_gene: TRBV4-3

CDR3aa: CASSGTWETQYF
CDR3nt: TGTGCCAGTTCCGGGACTTGGGAGACCCAGTACTTC
j_gene: TRBJ2-5
d_gene: -
abundance: -
v_gene: TRBV7-8

CDR3aa: CARPPPPGTGTYEQYF
CDR3nt: TGTGCCAGACCACCCCCCCCCGGGACAGGAACCTACGAGCAGTACTTC
j_gene: TRBJ2-7
d_gene: TRBD1
abundance: -
v_gene: TRBV19

CDR3aa: CASSDFGTGGRDTQYF
CDR3nt: TGTGCCAGCAGTGATTTTGGGACAGGGGGAAGAGATACGCAGTATTTT
j_gene: TRBJ2-3
d_gene: TRBD1
abundance: -
v_gene: TRBV25-1

CDR3aa: CASSLARASWEQYF
CDR3nt: TGTGCCAGCAGCTTAGCCAGGGCGTCGTGGGAGCAGTACTTC
j_gene: TRBJ2-7
d_gene: -
abundance: -
v_gene: TRBV7-2

CDR3aa: CASSGAGTSGYTF
CDR3nt: TGTGCCAGCAGTGGGGCGGGGACTAGTGGCTACACCTTC
j_gene: TRBJ1-2
d_gene: -
abundance: once
v_gene: TRBV25-1

CDR3aa: CASSSDPIRNQPQHF
CDR3nt: TGTGCCAGCAGTTCCGACCCCATTCGCAATCAGCCCCAGCATTTT
j_gene: TRBJ1-5
d_gene: -
abundance: -
v_gene: TRBV28

CDR3aa: CASSRTTGRDEQFF
CDR3nt: TGTGCCAGCAGCAGGACAACAGGGAGGGATGAGCAGTTCTTC
j_gene: TRBJ2-1
d_gene: -
abundance: -
v_gene: TRBV5-4

CDR3aa: CASSLAGEEFF
CDR3nt: TGTGCCAGCAGCCTAGCGGGAGAGGAGTTCTTC
j_gene: TRBJ2-1
d_gene: TRBD2
abundance: -
v_gene: TRBV28

CDR3aa: CASSLTYRGTRSEKETQYF
CDR3nt: TGTGCCAGCAGCTTGACTTACCGCGGGACTAGGAGTGAAAAAGAGACCCAGTACTTC
j_gene: TRBJ2-5
d_gene: TRBD2
abundance: -
v_gene: TRBV5-4

CDR3aa: CASSRVANTGELFF
CDR3nt: TGTGCCTCCTCGAGAGTGGCGAACACCGGGGAGCTGTTTTTT
j_gene: TRBJ2-2
d_gene: -
abundance: -
v_gene: TRBV6-6